Each of the 18 T cell receptor beta chains below was sequenced from the same sample in a study of T cells in Graves' hyperthyroidism and ophthalmopathy. There were TCR beta CDR3 regions amplified from RNA transcripts. A first-round RT-PCR of the TCR CDR3 used the HTBI primer set. One entry per CDR3 protein, called by TCRdb with MiXCR from the multiplex PCR reads. The data contain under 650,000 distinct CDR3 sequences, about 17% of them singletons. What was sequenced was blood. These receptors were collected from a woman in her 30s with Graves' hyperthyroidism.

This clonotype was seen more than once but under ten times. V usage is TRBV4-1 and J usage is TRBJ2-5; D is perhaps TRBD1 (5 bases). Per the germline V gene, CDR1 is MGHRA and CDR2 is YSYEKL. Trimming shortened V by 3 bases and J by 1 base, and 12 bases separated the two germline ends. CDR3 size: 15 residues. CDR3 sequence (DNA): TGCGCCAGCAGCCATAGATCAGGGTTCCAAGAGACCCAGTACTTC. Protein: CASSHRSGFQETQYF.

The genes are TRBV6-1 and TRBJ2-2; no firm D call. The V end lost 7 bases, the J end lost 3 bases, and 15 bases lay between the germline ends. CDR3 size: 15 residues. The V gene's germline CDR1 is MNHNS and CDR2 SASEGT. As DNA, the CDR3 is TGTGCCAGCACGCTCACAGCGCAGGACACCGGGGAGCTGTTTTTT. Translation: CASTLTAQDTGELFF.

V is TRBV13 and J is TRBJ2-2; D is unclear. From germline, CDR1 is PRHDT and CDR2 FYEKMQ (reference sequence). Trimming took off 4 bases at V and 1 base at J, with 10 bases between the two ends. This CDR3 is built from 15 residues. The CDR3 DNA sequence: TGTGCCAGCAGCTCGGACCCGCAGAACACCGGGGAGCTGTTTTTT. Its translation is CASSSDPQNTGELFF.

This clonotype was recorded many times. The chain has TRBV20-1 and TRBJ1-1; D unresolved. The length of the CDR3 is 12 residues. Trimming pared 6 bases from V and 1 base from J, leaving 9 bases between. CDR1 and CDR2 from the germline V gene are DFQATT and SNEGSKA (reference sequence). The CDR3 DNA reads as TGCAGTGCACCTCGGGCGAACACTGAAGCTTTCTTT. Its protein product is CSAPRANTEAFF.

As concerns this clonotype: This clone may be a read error of a much larger clone one base away. The chain couples TRBV30 to TRBJ1-2; TRBD1 aligns across 7 bases. The CDR3 sequence is 13 residues long. V lost 4 bases, J lost 7 bases, and 9 bases stayed unmatched. CDR1 is GTSNPN, CDR2 SVGIG, per germline (reference sequence). CDR3 region: CAWNPRQGVGYTF. In DNA, the CDR3 is TGTGCCTGGAATCCGAGACAGGGTGTTGGCTACACCTTC.

This clonotype has a handful of counts. J is TRBJ2-3 and V is TRBV4-3; D call uncertain. V shed 4 bases and J shed 0 bases, with 20 bases lying between them. Germline V lookup: CDR1 LGHNA, CDR2 YSLEER. This CDR3 is built from 18 residues. The DNA for the CDR3 is TGCGCCAGCAGCCCGGACCTTACCCTGCCTTTTAGCACAGATACGCAGTATTTT. The encoded protein is CASSPDLTLPFSTDTQYF.

The genes are TRBV4-1 and TRBJ1-4, with D maybe TRBD1 (5 bases). Per the germline V gene, CDR1 is MGHRA and CDR2 is YSYEKL. With 4 bases removed from V and 5 bases from J, the gap between germline ends came to 17 bases. CDR3 length: 16 amino acids. CDR3 sequence reads: CASSRSRDETNEKLFF. CDR3 sequence (DNA): TGCGCCAGCAGCCGCTCCAGGGACGAAACGAATGAAAAACTGTTTTTT.

The rearrangement joins TRBV12-3 or TRBV12-4 to TRBJ1-6, with 7 bases fitting TRBD1. The CDR3 totals 16 residues. J gave up 4 bases and V 1 base, and 4 bases lay outside the gene matches. The CDR3 sequence: CASSLVPGGYNSPLHF. The CDR3 DNA reads as TGTGCCAGCAGTTTAGTCCCAGGGGGTTATAATTCACCCCTCCACTTT.

This clonotype showed up many times. V usage is TRBV28 and J usage is TRBJ2-1, with TRBD2 identical over 9 bases. The V segment lost 6 bases and the J segment 6 bases; nucleotides outside the gene matches: 9. CDR3 length equals 15 residues. CDR1 and CDR2 (germline): MDHEN, SYDVKM. The CDR3 here is CASSKAGGLVNEQFF. The CDR3 DNA sequence: TGTGCCAGCAGCAAAGCGGGAGGATTGGTCAATGAGCAGTTCTTC. The whole variable domain, remainder taken from reference TRBV28 and TRBJ2-1, is DVKVTQSSRYLVKRTGEKVFLECVQDMDHENMFWYRQDPGLGLRLIYFSYDVKMKEKGDIPEGYSVSREKKERFSLILESASTNQTSMYLCASSKAGGLVNEQFFGPGTRLTVL.

This clonotype was counted ten times or more. The rearrangement joins TRBV6-1 to TRBJ2-3, with D perhaps TRBD1 or TRBD2 (5 bases each). The CDR3 length is 12 residues. Germline-derived CDR1 and CDR2 are MNHNS and SASEGT. Trimming left V 5 bases short and J 7 bases short, with 10 bases between. The CDR3 loop is CASSRDGYTQYF. The CDR3 nucleotides are TGTGCCAGCAGTCGGGACGGTTATACGCAGTATTTT.

This clonotype was observed a few times. This chain joins TRBV7-8 and TRBJ2-5; D gene unclear. Germline V lookup: CDR1 SGHVS, CDR2 FQNEAQ. The V and J ends lost 3 bases and 0 bases respectively, with 8 bases between them. This CDR3 has 14 amino acids. The chain's CDR3 is CASSFDWYQETQYF. The DNA of the CDR3 is TGTGCCAGCAGCTTCGACTGGTACCAAGAGACCCAGTACTTC.

In this sample, this clonotype turned up a few times. V and J are TRBV15 and TRBJ2-6, with D possibly being TRBD2 (6 bases). Per germline, CDR1 LNHNV and CDR2 YYDKDF (reference sequence). CDR3 length equals 17 residues. V was trimmed by 4 bases and J by 4 bases, leaving 17 bases between them. CDR3 loop: CATSTPSEGRGANVLTF. The DNA for the CDR3 is TGTGCCACCAGCACCCCGTCCGAAGGGAGGGGGGCCAACGTCCTGACTTTC.

This clonotype was found many times. This sequence joins TRBV28 and TRBJ2-7, with D perhaps TRBD1 (6 bases). Trimming took off 6 bases at V and 0 bases at J, with 12 bases between the two ends. The germline gives CDR1 MDHEN, CDR2 SYDVKM. The CDR3 is 14 amino acids. CDR3 sequence reads: CASRSDRPSYEQYF. CDR3 DNA: TGTGCCAGCAGGTCGGACAGACCCTCCTACGAGCAGTACTTC.

This clonotype occurred many times. V gene TRBV5-5 combines with J gene TRBJ2-7, with D perhaps TRBD1 (5 bases). The germline V and J ends were trimmed by 0 bases and 7 bases, with 11 bases remaining between them. CDR1 is SGHKS and CDR2 is YYEKEE in the germline V gene (reference sequence). This CDR3 comprises 13 residues. This CDR3 reads CASSLETGYEQYF. CDR3 bases: TGTGCCAGCAGCTTGGAAACAGGTTATGAGCAGTACTTC.

V is TRBV3-1 and J is TRBJ1-2; 10 bases agree with TRBD1. The CDR3 contains 15 residues. Germline V gene data show CDR1 as LGHDT and CDR2 as YNNKEL (reference sequence). V lost 0 bases to trimming and J lost 7 bases; unmatched junction nucleotides: 5. CDR3 amino acids: CASSQEGTGVFGYTF. CDR3 DNA: TGTGCCAGCAGCCAAGAGGGGACAGGGGTCTTTGGCTACACCTTC.

This clonotype appeared many times. This chain connects TRBV7-9 to TRBJ2-7; no reliable D call. V lost 0 bases, J lost 1 base, and 7 bases lay in between. CDR3 length equals 14 residues. Germline V gene lookup returns CDR1 SEHNR and CDR2 FQNEAQ (reference sequence). The CDR3 spells CASSLAVGSYEQYF. CDR3 in DNA: TGTGCCAGCAGCTTAGCGGTTGGGTCCTACGAGCAGTACTTC.

There are many counts of this clonotype. This chain joins TRBV2 and TRBJ2-4; 8 bases map to TRBD1. The CDR3 has 15 amino acids. The J segment lost 1 base and the V segment lost 3 bases, leaving 2 bases of the junction unmatched. Germline V CDR1 and CDR2: SNHLY, FYNNEI. The CDR3 region is CASSDYRGAKNIQYF. The DNA for the CDR3 is TGTGCCAGCAGTGATTACAGGGGGGCCAAAAACATTCAGTACTTC.

This clonotype was seen at least ten times. The chain carries TRBV20-1 and TRBJ2-2; the D gene is possibly TRBD2 (7 bases). Trimming pared 3 bases from V and 3 bases from J, leaving 26 bases between. Germline-derived CDR1 and CDR2 are DFQATT and SNEGSKA (reference sequence). The CDR3 has 19 residues. This CDR3 reads CSARNRDTSWREYTGELFF. CDR3 nucleotide sequence: TGCAGTGCTAGGAACCGGGACACCTCTTGGCGGGAGTACACCGGGGAGCTGTTTTTT.